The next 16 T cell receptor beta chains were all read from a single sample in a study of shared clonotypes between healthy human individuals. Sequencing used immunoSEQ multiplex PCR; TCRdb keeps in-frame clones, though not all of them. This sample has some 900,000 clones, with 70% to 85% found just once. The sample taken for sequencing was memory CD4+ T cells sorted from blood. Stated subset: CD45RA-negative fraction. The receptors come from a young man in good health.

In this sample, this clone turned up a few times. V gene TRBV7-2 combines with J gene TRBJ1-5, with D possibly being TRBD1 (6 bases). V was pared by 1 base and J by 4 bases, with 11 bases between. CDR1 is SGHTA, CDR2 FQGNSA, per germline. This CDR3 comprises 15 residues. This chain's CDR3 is CASSLGQGRNQPQHF. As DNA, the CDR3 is TGTGCCAGCAGCTTAGGGCAGGGGCGAAATCAGCCCCAGCATTTT.

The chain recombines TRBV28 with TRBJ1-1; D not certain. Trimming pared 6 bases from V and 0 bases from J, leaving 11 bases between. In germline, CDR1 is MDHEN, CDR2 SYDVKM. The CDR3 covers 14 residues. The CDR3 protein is CASSREALNTEAFF. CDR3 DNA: TGTGCCAGCAGCCGGGAGGCGCTGAACACTGAAGCTTTCTTT.

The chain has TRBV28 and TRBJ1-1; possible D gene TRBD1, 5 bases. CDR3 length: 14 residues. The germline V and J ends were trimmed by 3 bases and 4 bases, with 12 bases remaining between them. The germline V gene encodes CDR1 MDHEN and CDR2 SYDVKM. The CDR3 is CASSLGVMSTEAFF. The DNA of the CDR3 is TGTGCCAGCAGTTTGGGGGTGATGAGCACTGAAGCTTTCTTT.

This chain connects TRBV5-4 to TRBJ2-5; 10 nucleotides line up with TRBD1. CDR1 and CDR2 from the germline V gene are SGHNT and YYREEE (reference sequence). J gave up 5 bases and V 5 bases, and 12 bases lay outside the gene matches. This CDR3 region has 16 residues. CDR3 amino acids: CASRSPGTGAHETQYF. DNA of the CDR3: TGTGCCAGCAGAAGTCCCGGGACAGGGGCCCACGAGACCCAGTACTTC.

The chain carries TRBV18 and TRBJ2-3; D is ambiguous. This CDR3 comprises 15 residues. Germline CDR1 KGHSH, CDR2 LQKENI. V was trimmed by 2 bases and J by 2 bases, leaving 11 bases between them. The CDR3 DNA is TGTGCCAGCTCACCATCCTACCCGGCCACAGATACGCAGTATTTT. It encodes CASSPSYPATDTQYF. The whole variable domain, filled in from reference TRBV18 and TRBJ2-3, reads NAGVMQNPRHLVRRRGQEARLRCSPMKGHSHVYWYRQLPEEGLKFMVYLQKENIIDESGMPKERFSAEFPKEGPSILRIQQVVRGDSAAYFCASSPSYPATDTQYFGPGTRLTVL.

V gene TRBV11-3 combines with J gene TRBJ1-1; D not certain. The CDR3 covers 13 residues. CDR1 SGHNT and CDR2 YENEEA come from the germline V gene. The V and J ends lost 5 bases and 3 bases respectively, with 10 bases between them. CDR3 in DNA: TGTGCCAGCAGCCCAGGTAGGGACACTGAAGCTTTCTTT. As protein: CASSPGRDTEAFF.

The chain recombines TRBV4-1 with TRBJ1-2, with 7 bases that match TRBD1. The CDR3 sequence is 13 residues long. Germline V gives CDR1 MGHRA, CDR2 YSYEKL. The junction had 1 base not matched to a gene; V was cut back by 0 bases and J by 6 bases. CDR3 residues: CASSQEQGNGYTF. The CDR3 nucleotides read TGCGCCAGCAGCCAAGAACAGGGGAATGGCTACACCTTC.

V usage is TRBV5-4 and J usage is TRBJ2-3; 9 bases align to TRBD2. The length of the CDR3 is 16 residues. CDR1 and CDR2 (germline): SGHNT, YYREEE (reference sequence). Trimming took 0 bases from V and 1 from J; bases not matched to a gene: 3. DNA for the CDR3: TGTGCCAGCAGCTTGGGTAGCGGGGGCCGCACAGATACGCAGTATTTT. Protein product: CASSLGSGGRTDTQYF.

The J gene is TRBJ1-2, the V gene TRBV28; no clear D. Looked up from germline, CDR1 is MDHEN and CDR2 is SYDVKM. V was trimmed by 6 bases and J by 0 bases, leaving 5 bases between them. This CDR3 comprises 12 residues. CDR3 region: CASRVANYGYTF. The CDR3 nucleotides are TGTGCCAGCAGGGTAGCTAACTATGGCTACACCTTC.

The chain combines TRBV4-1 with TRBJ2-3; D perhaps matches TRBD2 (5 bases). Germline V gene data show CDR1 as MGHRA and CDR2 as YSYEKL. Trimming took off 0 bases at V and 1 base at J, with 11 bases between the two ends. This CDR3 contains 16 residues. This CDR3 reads CASSQDEAVRTDTQYF. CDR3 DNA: TGCGCCAGCAGCCAAGATGAAGCGGTTCGCACAGATACGCAGTATTTT.

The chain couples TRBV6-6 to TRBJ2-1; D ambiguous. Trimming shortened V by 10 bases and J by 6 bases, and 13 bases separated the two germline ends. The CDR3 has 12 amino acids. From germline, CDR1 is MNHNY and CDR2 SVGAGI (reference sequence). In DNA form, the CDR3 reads TGTGCCACCTCTATTAAAGGCAATGAGCAGTTCTTC. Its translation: CATSIKGNEQFF.

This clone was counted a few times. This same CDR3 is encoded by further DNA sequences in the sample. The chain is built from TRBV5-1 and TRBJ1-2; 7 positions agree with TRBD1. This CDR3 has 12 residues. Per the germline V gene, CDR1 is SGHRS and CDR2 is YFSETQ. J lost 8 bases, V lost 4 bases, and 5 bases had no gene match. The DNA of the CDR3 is TGCGCCAGCAGCCTCGACAGGGTCGGCTACACCTTC. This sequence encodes CASSLDRVGYTF.

As DNA, the CDR3 is TGTGCCAGCAGTCCCGACAGGGGGCTTGGCTACACCTTC. This translates into CASSPDRGLGYTF. The chain employs TRBV28 and TRBJ1-2; the match to TRBD1 covers 10 bases. This CDR3 is 13 amino acids long. Trimming removed 5 bases from V and 7 bases from J; junction bases left unmatched: 4. Germline CDR1 and CDR2: MDHEN and SYDVKM.

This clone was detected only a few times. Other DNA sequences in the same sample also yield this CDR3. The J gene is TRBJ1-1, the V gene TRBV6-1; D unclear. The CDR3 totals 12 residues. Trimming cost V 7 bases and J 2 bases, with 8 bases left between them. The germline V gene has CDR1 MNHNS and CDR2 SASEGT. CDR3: CASTRVNTEAFF. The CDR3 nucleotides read TGTGCCAGCACCCGGGTCAACACTGAAGCTTTCTTT.

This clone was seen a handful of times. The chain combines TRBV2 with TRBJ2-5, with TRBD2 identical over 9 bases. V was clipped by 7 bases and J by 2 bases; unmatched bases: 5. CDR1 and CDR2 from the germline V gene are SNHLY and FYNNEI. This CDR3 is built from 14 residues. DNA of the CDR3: TGTGCCAGCAATCCGACTAGCGGTCAAGAGACCCAGTACTTC. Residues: CASNPTSGQETQYF. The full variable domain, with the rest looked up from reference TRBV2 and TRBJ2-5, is EPEVTQTPSHQVTQMGQEVILRCVPISNHLYFYWYRQILGQKVEFLVSFYNNEISEKSEIFDDQFSVERPDGSNFTLKIRSTKLEDSAMYFCASNPTSGQETQYFGPGTRLLVL.

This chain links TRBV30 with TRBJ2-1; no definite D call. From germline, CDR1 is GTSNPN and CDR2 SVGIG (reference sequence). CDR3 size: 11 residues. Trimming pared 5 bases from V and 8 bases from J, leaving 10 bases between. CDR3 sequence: CAWANPDEQFF. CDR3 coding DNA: TGTGCCTGGGCTAACCCCGATGAGCAGTTCTTC.